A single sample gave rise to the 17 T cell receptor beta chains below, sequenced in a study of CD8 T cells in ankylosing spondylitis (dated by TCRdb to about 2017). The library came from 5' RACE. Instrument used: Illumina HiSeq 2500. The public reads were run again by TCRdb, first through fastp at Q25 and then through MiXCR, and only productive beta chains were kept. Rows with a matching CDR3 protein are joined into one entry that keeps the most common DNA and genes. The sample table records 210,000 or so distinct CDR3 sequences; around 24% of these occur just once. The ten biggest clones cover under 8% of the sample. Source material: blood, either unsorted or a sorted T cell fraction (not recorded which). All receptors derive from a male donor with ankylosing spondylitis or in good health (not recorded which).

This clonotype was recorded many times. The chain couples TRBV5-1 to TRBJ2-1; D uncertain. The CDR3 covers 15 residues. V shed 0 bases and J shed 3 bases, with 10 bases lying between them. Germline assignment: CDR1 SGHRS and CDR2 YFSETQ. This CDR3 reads CASSLGRQVYNEQFF. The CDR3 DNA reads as TGCGCCAGCAGCTTGGGTCGGCAGGTCTACAATGAGCAGTTCTTC.

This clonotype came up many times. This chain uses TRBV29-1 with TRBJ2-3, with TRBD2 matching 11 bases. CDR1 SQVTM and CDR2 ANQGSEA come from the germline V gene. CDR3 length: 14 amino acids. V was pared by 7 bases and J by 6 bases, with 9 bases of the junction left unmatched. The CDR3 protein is CSAVLLAGDDTQYF. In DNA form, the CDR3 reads TGCAGCGCCGTTTTACTAGCGGGAGACGATACGCAGTATTTT.

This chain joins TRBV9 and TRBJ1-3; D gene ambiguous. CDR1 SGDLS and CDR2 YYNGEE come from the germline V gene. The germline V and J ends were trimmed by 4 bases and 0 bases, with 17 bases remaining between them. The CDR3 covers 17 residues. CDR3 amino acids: CASSPGVGKSSGNTIYF. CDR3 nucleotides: TGTGCCAGCAGCCCGGGTGTAGGGAAGAGCTCTGGAAACACCATATATTTT.

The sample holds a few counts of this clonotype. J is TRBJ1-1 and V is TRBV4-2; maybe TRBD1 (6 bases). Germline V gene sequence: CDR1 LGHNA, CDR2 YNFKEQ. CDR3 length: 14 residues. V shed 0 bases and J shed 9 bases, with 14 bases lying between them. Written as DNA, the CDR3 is TGTGCCAGCAGCCAAGATCGCAGGGGTAGGAAAGCTTTCTTT. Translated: CASSQDRRGRKAFF.

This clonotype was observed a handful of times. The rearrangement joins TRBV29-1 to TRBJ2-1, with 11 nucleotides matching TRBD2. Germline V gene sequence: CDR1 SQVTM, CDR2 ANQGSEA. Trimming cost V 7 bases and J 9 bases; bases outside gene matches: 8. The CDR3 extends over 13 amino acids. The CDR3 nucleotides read TGCAGCGGGCGACTAGCGGGATCCGGTGAGCAGTTCTTC. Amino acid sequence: CSGRLAGSGEQFF.

In DNA, the CDR3 is TGTGCCAGCAGGGGCAGGGCCTACTACAATGAGCAGTTCTTC. The encoded protein is CASRGRAYYNEQFF. J is TRBJ2-1 and V is TRBV3-1; a possible D gene is TRBD1 (5 bases). V was clipped by 6 bases and J by 3 bases, with 12 bases between them. CDR3 size: 14 residues. Germline V gene sequence: CDR1 LGHDT, CDR2 YNNKEL (reference sequence).

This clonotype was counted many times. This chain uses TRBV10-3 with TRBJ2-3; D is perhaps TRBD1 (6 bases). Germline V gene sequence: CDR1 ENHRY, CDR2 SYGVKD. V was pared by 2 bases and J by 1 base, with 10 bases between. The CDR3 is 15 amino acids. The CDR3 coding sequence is TGTGCCATCAGTGAGAAGGGGGAGCGCACAGATACGCAGTATTTT. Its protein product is CAISEKGERTDTQYF.

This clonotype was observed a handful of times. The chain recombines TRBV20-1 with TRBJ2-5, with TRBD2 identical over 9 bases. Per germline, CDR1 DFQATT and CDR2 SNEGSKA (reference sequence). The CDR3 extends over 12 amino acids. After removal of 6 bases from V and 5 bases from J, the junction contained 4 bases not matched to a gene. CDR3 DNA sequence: TGCAGTGCCAAAGGACTAGCGGAGACCCAGTACTTC. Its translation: CSAKGLAETQYF.

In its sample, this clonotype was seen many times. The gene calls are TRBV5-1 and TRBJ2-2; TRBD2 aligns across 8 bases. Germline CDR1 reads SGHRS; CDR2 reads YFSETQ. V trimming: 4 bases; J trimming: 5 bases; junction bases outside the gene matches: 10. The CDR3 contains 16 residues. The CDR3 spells CASSAKRERRTGELFF. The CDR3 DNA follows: TGCGCCAGCAGCGCCAAGCGGGAGCGTAGAACCGGGGAGCTGTTTTTT.

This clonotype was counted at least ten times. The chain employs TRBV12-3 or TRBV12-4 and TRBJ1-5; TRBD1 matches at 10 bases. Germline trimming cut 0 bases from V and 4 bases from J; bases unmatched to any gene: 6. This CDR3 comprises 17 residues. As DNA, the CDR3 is TGTGCCAGCAGTTTAGCTATAGGGGACAGGGGAAATCAGCCCCAGCATTTT. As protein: CASSLAIGDRGNQPQHF.

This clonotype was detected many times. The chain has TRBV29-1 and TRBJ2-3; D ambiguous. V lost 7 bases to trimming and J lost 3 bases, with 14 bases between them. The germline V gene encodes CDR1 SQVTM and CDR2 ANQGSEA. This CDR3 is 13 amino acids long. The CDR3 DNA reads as TGCAGCGCTGAGCTAGGGTGGACAGATACGCAGTATTTT. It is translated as CSAELGWTDTQYF.

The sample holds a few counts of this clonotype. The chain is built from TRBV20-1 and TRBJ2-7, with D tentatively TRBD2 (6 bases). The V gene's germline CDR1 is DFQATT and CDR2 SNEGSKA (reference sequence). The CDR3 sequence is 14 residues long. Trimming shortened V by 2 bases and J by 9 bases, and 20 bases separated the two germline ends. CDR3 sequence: CSARIPSETRGQYF. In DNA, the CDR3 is TGCAGTGCTAGAATCCCTAGCGAGACCCGCGGGCAGTACTTC.

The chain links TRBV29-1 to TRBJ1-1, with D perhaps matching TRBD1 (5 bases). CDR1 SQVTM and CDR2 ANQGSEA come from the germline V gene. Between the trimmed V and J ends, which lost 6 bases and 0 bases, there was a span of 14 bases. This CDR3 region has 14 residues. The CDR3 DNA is TGCAGCGTGGAACGGGGCCTTATGAACACTGAAGCTTTCTTT. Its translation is CSVERGLMNTEAFF.

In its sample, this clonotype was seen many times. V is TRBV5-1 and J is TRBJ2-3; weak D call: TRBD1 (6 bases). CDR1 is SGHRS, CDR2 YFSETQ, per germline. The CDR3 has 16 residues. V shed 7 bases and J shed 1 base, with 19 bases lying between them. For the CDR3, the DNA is TGCGCCAGCGGCAGGACAGATATTCCTGGCACAGATACGCAGTATTTT. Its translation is CASGRTDIPGTDTQYF.

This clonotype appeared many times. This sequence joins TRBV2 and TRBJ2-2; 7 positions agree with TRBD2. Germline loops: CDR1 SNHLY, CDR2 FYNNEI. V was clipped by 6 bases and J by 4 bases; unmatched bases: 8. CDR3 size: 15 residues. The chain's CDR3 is CASRAERETTGELFF. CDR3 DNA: TGTGCCAGCAGAGCCGAGCGGGAAACCACCGGGGAGCTGTTTTTT.

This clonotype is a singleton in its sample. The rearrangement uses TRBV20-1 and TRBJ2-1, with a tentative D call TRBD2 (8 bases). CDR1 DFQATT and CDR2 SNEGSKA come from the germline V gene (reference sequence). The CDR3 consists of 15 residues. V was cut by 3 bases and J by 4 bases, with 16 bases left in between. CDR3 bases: TGCAGTGCTAGGAGGGGGCTAGCGGGTTACAATGAGCAGTTCTTC. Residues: CSARRGLAGYNEQFF.

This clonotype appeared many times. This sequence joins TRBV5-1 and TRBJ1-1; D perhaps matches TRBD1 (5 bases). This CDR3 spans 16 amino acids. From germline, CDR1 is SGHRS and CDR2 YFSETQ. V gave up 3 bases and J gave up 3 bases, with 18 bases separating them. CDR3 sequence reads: CASSSEQGVTYTEAFF. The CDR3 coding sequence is TGCGCCAGCAGCTCCGAGCAGGGTGTTACGTACACTGAAGCTTTCTTT.